This passage covers 8 T cell receptor beta chains from one sample sequenced in a study of T cell changes during pregnancy in multiple sclerosis. The protocol was immunoSEQ multiplex PCR, while the TCRdb copy is restricted to in-frame clones and leaves out a portion. This table holds tens of thousands of clones, almost 95% found once. The material was CD4+ T cells from peripheral blood mononuclear cells, obtained in the third trimester of pregnancy. The origin of the receptors is a female donor with multiple sclerosis, enrolled in a pregnancy study.

V gene TRBV28 combines with J gene TRBJ1-5; possibly TRBD1 for D (6 bases). V was trimmed by 5 bases and J by 3 bases, leaving 11 bases between them. Germline CDR1 and CDR2: MDHEN and SYDVKM. The CDR3 runs 14 residues. CDR3 sequence (DNA): TGTGCCAGCAGTAGGGACACTCTCAATCAGCCCCAGCATTTT. Protein sequence: CASSRDTLNQPQHF.

The chain recombines TRBV23-1 with TRBJ1-4; D gene unclear. TRBV23-1 has ORF status, its function being uncertain. The CDR3 totals 14 residues. Trimming took off 4 bases at V and 4 bases at J, with 10 bases between the two ends. CDR3 in DNA: TGCGCCAGCAGTCTATCACAGATTAATGAAAAACTGTTTTTT. Its protein product is CASSLSQINEKLFF.

The chain is built from TRBV29-1 and TRBJ2-5; 10 positions agree with TRBD1. Looked up from germline, CDR1 is SQVTM and CDR2 is ANQGSEA. This CDR3 region has 14 residues. Here the CDR3 DNA reads TGCTTAAATGAGGGGACAGGGGAGCGAGAGACCCAGTACTTC. The encoded protein is CLNEGTGERETQYF.

The V gene is TRBV6-5, the J gene TRBJ2-6; TRBD1 matches at 11 bases. Germline loops: CDR1 MNHEY, CDR2 SVGAGI. Unmatched junction bases numbered 9, after V lost 2 bases and J lost 12 bases. This CDR3 has 16 residues. CDR3 loop: CASSYDGTGGFSVLTF. The CDR3 bases are TGTGCCAGCAGTTACGACGGGACAGGGGGATTTAGCGTCCTGACTTTC.

The chain recombines TRBV20-1 with TRBJ2-7; D is perhaps TRBD2 (6 bases). The CDR3 is 11 amino acids. V dropped 6 bases and J dropped 7 bases, with 13 bases sitting between them. Germline CDR1 is DFQATT and CDR2 is SNEGSKA (reference sequence). CDR3: CSALGLAEQYF. CDR3 nucleotides: TGCAGTGCATTGGGGCTAGCGGAGCAGTACTTC.

The chain has TRBV10-3 and TRBJ1-2; D perhaps matches TRBD1 (6 bases). Trimming left V 0 bases short and J 7 bases short, with 12 bases between. CDR1 is ENHRY and CDR2 is SYGVKD in the germline V gene. The CDR3 sequence is 14 residues long. CDR3 residues: CAISESTRGSGYTF. CDR3 sequence (DNA): TGTGCCATCAGTGAGTCGACCAGGGGCTCTGGCTACACCTTC.

V usage is TRBV19 and J usage is TRBJ1-5; D not resolved. Germline CDR1 reads LNHDA; CDR2 reads SQIVND (reference sequence). Trimming removed 3 bases from V and 0 bases from J, with 12 bases in between. The CDR3 is 16 amino acids. The DNA of the CDR3 is TGTGCCAGTAGTATGAGTAGGCAGGTTAGCAATCAGCCCCAGCATTTT. Its protein is CASSMSRQVSNQPQHF.

CDR3 region: CASSLSGFQDWISTDTQYF. CDR3 coding DNA: TGCGCCAGCAGCTTGAGTGGGTTTCAGGACTGGATTAGCACAGATACGCAGTATTTT. The gene calls are TRBV5-1 and TRBJ2-3, with D possibly matching TRBD2 (5 bases). The CDR3 is 19 residues long. The germline CDR1 and CDR2 sequences are SGHRS and YFSETQ. Deletions cut 1 base from V and 0 bases from J, with 21 bases between.